Listed below are T cell receptor beta chains from one sample, sequenced in a study of T cells in Graves' hyperthyroidism and ophthalmopathy. TCRdb re-called the multiplex PCR reads with MiXCR, one entry per CDR3 protein. The sample includes some 350,000 distinct CDR3 sequences, about a fifth of them seen just once. Input material: blood. These receptor sequences come from a woman aged 18-30 years with Graves' hyperthyroidism. CDR3s include the opening cysteine and the closing phenylalanine or tryptophan. The order of the fields is J gene, D gene, V gene, clone size, CDR3 DNA, CDR3 protein. D genes are given only for firm matches. Clone size, where shown, is once, few, many, or a class for clones that have expanded.

J: TRBJ1-5
D: NA
V: TRBV30
size: many
DNA: TGTGCCTGGAGCTCAGGGGAGGTCCAGCCCCAGCATTTT
CDR3: CAWSSGEVQPQHF

J: TRBJ2-5
D: TRBD1
V: TRBV29-1
size: many
DNA: TGCAGCGCGAACAGGGGCCAGGAGACCCAGTACTTC
CDR3: CSANRGQETQYF

J: TRBJ2-7
D: NA
V: TRBV12-3/TRBV12-4
size: many
DNA: TGTGCCAGCAGTATAAGGGGTGGGCCCTCCTACGAGCAGTACTTC
CDR3: CASSIRGGPSYEQYF

J: TRBJ1-2
D: NA
V: TRBV6-1
size: many
DNA: TGTGCCAGCAGCCCCGGAGACAGGATATATGGCTACACCTTC
CDR3: CASSPGDRIYGYTF

J: TRBJ2-7
D: NA
V: TRBV12-3/TRBV12-4
size: many
DNA: TGTGCCAGCAGAACCTCCGGGGACGAGCAGTACTTC
CDR3: CASRTSGDEQYF

J: TRBJ2-7
D: NA
V: TRBV2
size: many
DNA: TGTGCCAGCAGCTTCCGGGACTCCTACGAGCAGTACTTC
CDR3: CASSFRDSYEQYF

J: TRBJ2-2
D: TRBD2
V: TRBV5-6
size: many
DNA: TGTGCCAGCAGCCCGGGACTAGCGGGGGCCGCGAACACCGGGGAGCTGTTTTTT
CDR3: CASSPGLAGAANTGELFF

J: TRBJ2-2
D: NA
V: TRBV6-1
size: many
DNA: TGTGCCAGCAGTGAACCCAGGAACACCGGGGAGCTGTTTTTT
CDR3: CASSEPRNTGELFF

J: TRBJ2-7
D: NA
V: TRBV20-1
size: NA
DNA: TGCAGTGCTAGGCGTAGGGGGACCTACGATCAGTACTTC
CDR3: CSARRRGTYDQYF

J: TRBJ1-2
D: NA
V: TRBV7-8
size: many
DNA: TGTGCCAGCAGCGCGGGACACCTGAACTATGGCTACACCTTC
CDR3: CASSAGHLNYGYTF

J: TRBJ1-1
D: TRBD1
V: TRBV6-2/TRBV6-3
size: many
DNA: TGTGCCAGCAGTTACTCCTACACAGGGGGACAGGGGGGGAACACTGAAGCTTTCTTT
CDR3: CASSYSYTGGQGGNTEAFF

J: TRBJ1-2
D: TRBD1
V: TRBV7-9
size: few
DNA: TGTGCCAGCAGCCCAGAAGGGGGCAGAGGCTACACCTTC
CDR3: CASSPEGGRGYTF

J: TRBJ2-5
D: TRBD1
V: TRBV20-1
size: many
DNA: TGCAGTGCTCATGGACAGGGGGAGACCCAGTACTTC
CDR3: CSAHGQGETQYF

J: TRBJ2-6
D: NA
V: TRBV12-3/TRBV12-4
size: many
DNA: TGTGCCAGCAGTTTCCCTGGGGCCAACGTCCTGACTTTC
CDR3: CASSFPGANVLTF

J: TRBJ2-5
D: NA
V: TRBV19
size: NA
DNA: TGTGCCAGTAGTATAATCTCGAGCCATAACCAAGAGACCCAGTACTTC
CDR3: CASSIISSHNQETQYF

J: TRBJ2-3
D: NA
V: TRBV6-2/TRBV6-3
size: many
DNA: TGTGCCAGCAACGACCTCCGGGACTCGAAGACAGATACGCAGTATTTT
CDR3: CASNDLRDSKTDTQYF

J: TRBJ1-1
D: TRBD1
V: TRBV5-1
size: many
DNA: TGCGCCAGCAGCACCACAGGGGCGACTGAAGCTTTCTTT
CDR3: CASSTTGATEAFF

J: TRBJ2-7
D: NA
V: TRBV28
size: many
DNA: TGTGCCAGCAGTCAGCGCCCCTACGAGCAGTACTTC
CDR3: CASSQRPYEQYF

J: TRBJ2-5
D: NA
V: TRBV11-1
size: many
DNA: TGTGCCAGCAGCTTAGCAGGGCACGAGACCCAGTACTTC
CDR3: CASSLAGHETQYF

J: TRBJ1-2
D: NA
V: TRBV24-1
size: many
DNA: TGTGCCACCAGTGATTTTGACGCGGATGGCTACACCTTC
CDR3: CATSDFDADGYTF

J: TRBJ1-2
D: NA
V: TRBV19
size: NA
DNA: TGTGCCAGTAGTCCCCGGCCCACACTAACGTTTGGCTACACCTTC
CDR3: CASSPRPTLTFGYTF

J: TRBJ2-7
D: NA
V: TRBV6-1
size: NA
DNA: TGTGCCAGCAGTGTCGGGCACGATACCTACGAGCAGTACTTC
CDR3: CASSVGHDTYEQYF

J: TRBJ2-5
D: TRBD1
V: TRBV12-3/TRBV12-4
size: many
DNA: TGTGCCAGCAGACCGGGACAGGCCGGGGTGACCCAGTACTTC
CDR3: CASRPGQAGVTQYF

J: TRBJ1-1
D: TRBD1
V: TRBV18
size: many
DNA: TGTGCCAGCTCAGGGGACAGGGCTTACACTGAAGCTTTCTTT
CDR3: CASSGDRAYTEAFF

J: TRBJ2-7
D: TRBD1
V: TRBV18
size: few
DNA: TGTGCCAGCTCACCACCCAGGACAGGGGTCAACGAGCAGTACTTC
CDR3: CASSPPRTGVNEQYF

J: TRBJ1-1
D: NA
V: TRBV6-4
size: many
DNA: TGTGCCAGCAGTGACGGAGGGGAGAACACTGAAGCTTTCTTT
CDR3: CASSDGGENTEAFF